The source of this T cell receptor beta chain is a study of shared clonotypes between healthy human individuals (dated by TCRdb to the early 2020s). Concerning the study at large: The cohort included three men and a couple of women between 18 and 49 years of age. To increase sequencing depth and limit assay-specific biases, TCR repertoire library preparation and sequencing were carried out by different laboratories using diverse techniques. To estimate repertoire size and how much clonotype sharing occurs between individuals, the study deeply sequenced the blood TCR repertoires of about five healthy adults. For each donor, three plates each were used for CD4 naive and CD4 memory, two plates were used for CD8 naive, and one plate was used for CD8 memory. Leukapheresis yielded between about 0.94 and 9.5 billion PBMCs per donor.

Using the deep immunoSEQ assay, multiplex PCR amplified TCR CDR3 regions from genomic DNA. Genomic DNA extracted from each cell subset was distributed evenly over all wells of several immunoSEQ 96-well plates, and each plate served as one replicate. For sorted subsets, each replicate PCR was loaded with 200 ng genomic DNA, equivalent to roughly 30,000 T cell genomes. Purified libraries were measured with a Qubit 3.0 fluorometer, size-checked on a Bioanalyzer 2100, and measured again with the KAPA Library Quantification kit. Each immunoSEQ 96-well plate was sequenced on its own single-read 150-cycle Illumina NextSeq 550 flow cell. In the original analysis: Because only junctional sequences without quality scores were contained in the immunoSEQ output, filtering matching that applied to full-length reads could not be performed. To assign V/J genes and CDR3, sequences were annotated against IMGT germline references using PyIR, a Python wrapper for IgBLAST v1.9. Reads were removed for weak V/J assignments (E-value above 1e-6), missing CDR3, stop codons, out-of-frame junctions, or ambiguous translated residues. V3J clonotypes were defined as sequences sharing the same inferred V gene, J gene, and CDR3 amino acid sequence. Percentage overlap between repertoires was calculated by dividing the number of shared unique clonotypes by the size of the smaller repertoire. Repertoire richness was assessed with RTK rarefaction, the Chao1 estimator, and Recon v2.1 estimates of unobserved clonotypes. OLGA was used to compute generation probabilities for all TCRbeta clonotypes that the gDNA method yielded from a few donors. TCRdb carries this immuneACCESS record with in-frame sequences only. Its versions omit some clonotypes, under half of them owing to an unresolved V gene in the studies checked, with the rest unexplained. The DNA gave D and trimming, while V, J and clone size come from that table. Counted in this sample were approximately 2.5 million clones; approximately 92% of them appeared once. The top ten clonotypes cover over 0.12% of the sample.

The paper's findings and limits, for the study overall: Estimated clonotype richness was generally larger for naive than for memory subsets. Because the study included only a small number of donors, the genetic and exposure-history diversity represented was limited. Sampling was restricted to blood, and TCR repertoires in tissue are likely to differ from TCR repertoires in blood. Sharing across four donors was observed for roughly 5.4% of naive CD4, over 3% of naive CD8, over 2% of memory CD4, and around 0.4% of memory CD8 clonotypes. Rarefaction of sorted-subset datasets indicated incomplete sequencing despite the large sequencing depth. Higher generation probabilities were observed for clonotypes shared by all four sorted-subset donors than for non-shared clonotypes. Pairwise subsampling led to the expectation that sequencing depth would affect the degree of clonotype sharing among donors.

The CDR3 spans 13 residues, from the cysteine through the phenylalanine. CDR3 DNA only is kept here, 39 bases in frame from base 1. The donors were healthy, HIV-negative adults with no recently reported acute infections or vaccinations. All donors were Caucasian adults living in Nashville, Tennessee, USA. CD4+ T cells were enriched by magnetic negative selection, after which naive cells were positively selected on CD45RA and the negative fraction was taken as the memory subset. Blood was obtained by leukapheresis, after which PBMCs were separated by Ficoll-Histopaque density gradient centrifugation and cryopreserved in liquid nitrogen vapor phase. Purity and quantity of every magnetically sorted T cell population were checked by analytical flow cytometry. From each sorted fraction, genomic DNA was isolated and quantified by UV absorbance on a Nanodrop 2000c. About this clone itself: Its antigen is still unknown. No qualities accompany the bases; no much larger clone lies one base away.

The sequencing sample was made of naive CD4+ T cells sorted from blood. Explained via the paper, the cell subset or site label denotes: CD45RA+ positively selected. The receptor chain draws on TRBV21-1 and TRBJ2-7; no DNA check was done on the table's D call, TRBD1. TRBV21-1 is described as a pseudogene. The clonotype originates from a man aged 18 to 30 in good health. Read as DNA, the sequence is TGTGCCAGGACAGGGGCTATCTCCTACGAGCAGTACTTC. It is translated as CARTGAISYEQYF.